A single sample gave rise to the 25 T cell receptor beta chains below, sequenced in a study of cytomegalovirus exposure and HLA in healthy donors. 13 Jbeta primers and 60 Vbeta primers were used for the PCR. Using immunoSEQ multiplex PCR, the repertoire was profiled, and TCRdb retains in-frame clones only, with some absent. The data hold 91,000 or so clones, with over 60% observed a single time. Specimen: PBMCs. The receptors here all came from a man younger than 45 in good health and CMV-seropositive.

The genes are TRBV27 and TRBJ2-7, with 8 bases identical to TRBD2. V gave up 7 bases and J gave up 6 bases; unmatched junction bases: 5. Germline CDR1 reads MNHEY; CDR2 reads SMNVEV (reference sequence). This CDR3 is built from 12 residues. In DNA, the CDR3 is TGTGCCAGCATGGGGACTAGTGGCGAGCAGTACTTC. Protein: CASMGTSGEQYF.

This rearrangement joins TRBV7-2 to TRBJ2-6, with a weak D call TRBD1 (5 bases). Germline-derived CDR1 and CDR2 are SGHTA and FQGNSA. The CDR3 sequence is 15 residues long. V gave up 1 base and J gave up 2 bases, with 6 bases separating them. The CDR3 loop reads CASSLGGAGANVLTF. In DNA, the CDR3 is TGTGCCAGCAGCTTAGGGGGCGCTGGGGCCAACGTCCTGACTTTC.

CDR3 nucleotide sequence: TGTGCCAGCACCCGGGGAGACGATTGGAGCAATCAGCCCCAGCATTTT. Its translation is CASTRGDDWSNQPQHF. The rearrangement uses TRBV28 and TRBJ1-5; D call uncertain. CDR1 is MDHEN, CDR2 SYDVKM, per germline. V lost 7 bases and J 1 base, leaving 17 bases between the germline ends. The CDR3 contains 16 residues.

V and J are TRBV5-5 and TRBJ2-3, with 11 bases that match TRBD1. This CDR3 has 16 residues. Trimming took 2 bases from V and 1 from J; bases not matched to a gene: 3. CDR1 is SGHKS and CDR2 is YYEKEE in the germline V gene (reference sequence). DNA of the CDR3: TGTGCCAGCAGCTTAGGGACAGGGGGTGGCACAGATACGCAGTATTTT. Its protein is CASSLGTGGGTDTQYF.

The chain carries TRBV5-1 and TRBJ2-1; 7 bases match TRBD1. This CDR3 is 16 amino acids long. The J segment lost 6 bases and the V segment lost 0 bases, leaving 9 bases of the junction unmatched. Germline CDR1 and CDR2: SGHRS and YFSETQ. CDR3 residues: CASSLDLDRAGNEQFF. DNA for the CDR3: TGCGCCAGCAGCTTGGACCTCGACAGGGCCGGCAATGAGCAGTTCTTC.

This chain connects TRBV7-9 to TRBJ2-5; 11 bases map to TRBD1. Germline lookup yields CDR1 SEHNR and CDR2 FQNEAQ (reference sequence). V lost 1 base and J lost 5; bases outside the gene matches: 3. The length of the CDR3 is 15 residues. CDR3 sequence: CASSLGDRGAETQYF. The CDR3 DNA sequence: TGTGCCAGCAGCTTAGGGGACAGGGGGGCGGAGACCCAGTACTTC.

The chain employs TRBV6-4 and TRBJ1-5; TRBD1 is a possible D gene (5 bases). The CDR3 runs 12 residues. The V gene's germline CDR1 is MRHNA and CDR2 SNTAGT. The ends were cut back, 8 bases at V and 6 bases at J, with 11 bases in the middle. The CDR3 nucleotides read TGTGCCAGCGGGGGGGGGATTCAGCCCCAGCATTTT. Its translation is CASGGGIQPQHF.

The CDR3 DNA follows: TGTGCCAGCTCACCGGACTCCCTTTTTCTGGATGAGCAGTTCTTC. This encodes CASSPDSLFLDEQFF. The chain uses TRBV18 and TRBJ2-1; weak D call: TRBD2 (5 bases). This CDR3 comprises 15 residues. Germline V lookup: CDR1 KGHSH, CDR2 LQKENI. V gave up 3 bases and J gave up 8 bases, with 17 bases separating them.

The V gene is TRBV5-4, the J gene TRBJ1-1, with 7 nucleotides matching TRBD1. The V segment lost 4 bases and the J segment 10 bases; nucleotides outside the gene matches: 7. CDR1 and CDR2 from the germline V gene are SGHNT and YYREEE (reference sequence). The CDR3 runs to 12 residues. As DNA, the CDR3 is TGTGCCAGCAGCCTACAGGGGCGCGGAGCTTTCTTT. It specifies CASSLQGRGAFF.

This sequence joins TRBV7-2 and TRBJ2-3, with 9 positions matching TRBD2. J was trimmed by 7 bases and V by 5 bases; bases with no gene match: 10. The CDR3 has 15 residues. Germline-derived CDR1 and CDR2 are SGHTA and FQGNSA. As DNA, the CDR3 is TGTGCCAGCAGCCCAGCTAGCGGGAAGAGTCATACGCAGTATTTT. Translation gives CASSPASGKSHTQYF.

A word on this clone: Other DNA sequences from this sample encode an identical CDR3 as well. In DNA, the CDR3 is TGTGCCAGTAGCATCGCCGGGACAGAAGCTTTCTTT. This gives the protein CASSIAGTEAFF. The chain is built from TRBV19 and TRBJ1-1; D may be TRBD1 (6 bases). Germline V gene data show CDR1 as LNHDA and CDR2 as SQIVND (reference sequence). The V gene lost 6 bases and the J gene lost 8 bases, with 13 bases spanning the gap. The CDR3 is 12 amino acids. Based on the CDR3 plus reference TRBV19 and TRBJ1-1, the full variable domain is DGGITQSPKYLFRKEGQNVTLSCEQNLNHDAMYWYRQDPGQGLRLIYYSQIVNDFQKGDIAEGYSVSREKKESFPLTVTSAQKNPTAFYLCASSIAGTEAFFGQGTRLTVV.

V is TRBV6-5 and J is TRBJ1-4; TRBD1 is a possible D gene (5 bases). This CDR3 contains 14 residues. Germline-derived CDR1 and CDR2 are MNHEY and SVGAGI. V dropped 5 bases and J dropped 2 bases, with 9 bases sitting between them. In nucleotides, the CDR3 is TGTGCCAGCAGTCCCCGGGGGACTAATGAAAAACTGTTTTTT. This gives the protein CASSPRGTNEKLFF.

The table lists this clone with a count of one. This chain uses TRBV6-1 with TRBJ1-2, with a tentative D call TRBD1 (5 bases). Trimming shortened V by 0 bases and J by 4 bases, and 12 bases separated the two germline ends. From germline, CDR1 is MNHNS and CDR2 SASEGT. The CDR3 contains 15 residues. The CDR3 loop reads CASSEAEGEAYGYTF. As DNA, the CDR3 is TGTGCCAGCAGTGAAGCCGAAGGGGAGGCCTATGGCTACACCTTC.

This clone is medium-sized. The rearrangement uses TRBV25-1 and TRBJ2-5, with D hard to call. V was pared by 6 bases and J by 2 bases, with 7 bases between. The CDR3 length is 12 residues. The germline V gene has CDR1 MGHDK and CDR2 SYGVNS. The CDR3 DNA follows: TGTGCCAGCAGACGGTTTCAAGAGACCCAGTACTTC. This sequence encodes CASRRFQETQYF.

The rearrangement joins TRBV28 to TRBJ2-7; 7 nucleotides line up with TRBD1. The germline V gene encodes CDR1 MDHEN and CDR2 SYDVKM. Trimming took 6 bases from V and 0 from J; bases not matched to a gene: 5. The CDR3 spans 14 residues. DNA for the CDR3: TGTGCCAGCAGCCCCGGGACAGTCTCCTACGAGCAGTACTTC. Translation: CASSPGTVSYEQYF.

The chain combines TRBV7-3 with TRBJ2-3, with D possibly being TRBD2 (6 bases). The germline CDR1 and CDR2 sequences are SGHTA and FQGTGA. Trimming removed 1 base from V and 3 bases from J, with 11 bases in between. The CDR3 spans 15 residues. CDR3 DNA: TGTGCCAGCAGCTTAATGTTGGGGGGAACAGATACGCAGTATTTT. Amino acids: CASSLMLGGTDTQYF.

The chain uses TRBV28 and TRBJ2-7; 8 bases are shared with TRBD1. The CDR3 sequence is 13 residues long. Germline CDR1 is MDHEN and CDR2 is SYDVKM. V dropped 5 bases and J dropped 6; count of bases not matched to a gene: 6. The CDR3 DNA follows: TGTGCCAGCAGTCCAGGGGGCCCGGGCGAGCAGTACTTC. Amino acids: CASSPGGPGEQYF.

This clone was seen more than once but under ten times. A read error may account for a junction end that differs from germline. This chain links TRBV7-9 with TRBJ1-2, with D hard to call. The CDR3 runs 15 residues. The V gene's germline CDR1 is SEHNR and CDR2 FQNEAQ (reference sequence). CDR3 in amino acids: CSSSSKSLDNYGYTF. As DNA, the CDR3 is TGTTCCAGCAGCTCAAAGTCACTCGATAACTATGGCTACACCTTC.

The chain is built from TRBV30 and TRBJ2-1; TRBD2 agrees at 10 bases. This CDR3 comprises 15 residues. J gave up 6 bases and V 0 bases, and 5 bases lay outside the gene matches. Germline V gene data show CDR1 as GTSNPN and CDR2 as SVGIG (reference sequence). The CDR3 sequence: CAWSVPTSGVNEQFF. CDR3 bases: TGTGCCTGGAGTGTACCAACTAGCGGGGTCAATGAGCAGTTCTTC.

This clone was seen only a few times. The chain combines TRBV11-2 with TRBJ1-2; 9 bases align to TRBD1. Germline CDR1 SGHAT, CDR2 FQNNGV. With V trimmed by 5 bases and J by 0 bases, 10 bases remained unmatched. The CDR3 runs to 17 residues. The CDR3 DNA sequence: TGTGCCAGCAGCCGAACCGGGACAGGGATAACTAACTATGGCTACACCTTC. Translating it yields CASSRTGTGITNYGYTF.

V is TRBV20-1 and J is TRBJ2-5; D remains ambiguous. CDR1 is DFQATT and CDR2 is SNEGSKA in the germline V gene (reference sequence). Trimming removed 5 bases at V and 10 bases at J, with 11 bases between. The CDR3 is made up of 10 amino acids. In nucleotides, the CDR3 is TGCAGTGCTCCCGACCGGGTCCAGTACTTC. It codes for CSAPDRVQYF.

The V call is TRBV4-3, the J call TRBJ1-2; D is unresolved. V was shortened by 0 bases and J by 4 bases, with 12 bases between the two germline ends. The germline CDR1 and CDR2 sequences are LGHNA and YSLEER. This CDR3 is 15 amino acids long. CDR3 residues: CASSQEGTGSYGYTF. The CDR3 bases are TGCGCCAGCAGCCAAGAGGGTACCGGGAGCTATGGCTACACCTTC.

This clone was detected once. V gene TRBV4-3 combines with J gene TRBJ2-2, with a weak D call TRBD1 (5 bases). Trimming pared 7 bases from V and 3 bases from J, leaving 12 bases between. Germline lookup yields CDR1 LGHNA and CDR2 YSLEER. The CDR3 consists of 14 residues. CDR3 bases: TGCGCCAGCACCATACAGGCTCACACCGGGGAGCTGTTTTTT. Translating gives CASTIQAHTGELFF.

The chain has TRBV4-2 and TRBJ1-2; no firm D call. The CDR3 contains 13 residues. Germline CDR1 is LGHNA and CDR2 is YNFKEQ. V lost 1 base, J lost 2 bases, and 5 bases lay in between. The CDR3 sequence: CASSQGQNYGYTF. The CDR3 coding sequence is TGTGCCAGCAGCCAAGGGCAGAACTATGGCTACACCTTC.

The chain carries TRBV6-5 and TRBJ1-5; 8 nucleotides line up with TRBD1. V lost 6 bases, J lost 6 bases, and 1 base stayed unmatched. The CDR3 is 12 amino acids. Germline lookup yields CDR1 MNHEY and CDR2 SVGAGI. As DNA, the CDR3 is TGTGCCAGCAGGACAGGGGTTCAGCCCCAGCATTTT. Translation: CASRTGVQPQHF.